Below, 10 T cell receptor beta chains from the same sample are listed, as sequenced in a study of blood T cell repertoires in COVID-19. The method was immunoSEQ multiplex PCR; TCRdb's version includes in-frame clones alone and lacks a portion of them. The profile shows about 140,000 clones, approximately 85% of them singletons. The sample taken for sequencing was peripheral blood. Receptors originate from a man in his fifties with acute or convalescent COVID-19.

The genes are TRBV7-3 and TRBJ2-2; possibly TRBD1 for D (6 bases). Looked up from germline, CDR1 is SGHTA and CDR2 is FQGTGA. CDR3 length: 15 residues. V was cut by 5 bases and J by 4 bases, with 14 bases left in between. CDR3 residues: CASSIGTLGTGELFF. Here the CDR3 DNA reads TGTGCCAGCAGCATTGGGACATTGGGCACCGGGGAGCTGTTTTTT.

The chain carries TRBV24-1 and TRBJ2-5, with 7 bases fitting TRBD2. This CDR3 has 15 residues. V was clipped by 3 bases and J by 5 bases; unmatched bases: 8. From germline, CDR1 is KGHDR and CDR2 SFDVKD. Written as DNA, the CDR3 is TGTGCCACCAGTGATGGAGGGACTACACGTGAGACCCAGTACTTC. Amino acid sequence: CATSDGGTTRETQYF.

This clone was picked up one time. The V gene is TRBV2, the J gene TRBJ1-2; 8 nucleotides line up with TRBD1. This CDR3 has 14 amino acids. Per the germline V gene, CDR1 is SNHLY and CDR2 is FYNNEI. The junction had 6 bases not matched to a gene; V was cut back by 3 bases and J by 6 bases. The CDR3 region is CASSEPGGFDGYTF. The CDR3 DNA reads TGTGCCAGCAGTGAGCCAGGGGGCTTCGATGGCTACACCTTC.

CDR3 sequence: CASSPLGASYNSPLHF. Written as DNA, the CDR3 is TGTGCCAGCAGCCCTCTGGGGGCCTCCTATAATTCACCCCTCCACTTT. V usage is TRBV7-6 and J usage is TRBJ1-6, with D possibly TRBD1 on 6 matching bases. The germline V gene encodes CDR1 SGHVS and CDR2 FNYEAQ. The CDR3 covers 16 residues. V lost 5 bases and J 0 bases, leaving 11 bases between the germline ends.

The chain combines TRBV10-3 with TRBJ1-1, with D possibly TRBD1 on 5 matching bases. Germline-derived CDR1 and CDR2 are ENHRY and SYGVKD. V was cut by 6 bases and J by 11 bases, with 22 bases left in between. This CDR3 contains 14 residues. CDR3 sequence reads: CAIRETGARAGAFF. The CDR3 DNA follows: TGTGCCATCAGGGAGACCGGGGCCCGGGCGGGGGCTTTCTTT.

This clone was counted only a few times. The rearrangement joins TRBV19 to TRBJ2-5; 11 bases are shared with TRBD1. Trimming removed 7 bases from V and 2 bases from J; junction bases left unmatched: 6. This CDR3 is built from 15 residues. Germline V gives CDR1 LNHDA, CDR2 SQIVND (reference sequence). The CDR3 protein is CASKNRDRGQETQYF. The CDR3 region has the DNA TGTGCCAGTAAGAACCGGGACAGGGGGCAAGAGACCCAGTACTTC.

This clone was recorded only once. CDR3 residues: CASSPPDRSGNTIYF. The CDR3 nucleotides are TGCGCCAGCAGCCCCCCGGACAGGAGTGGAAACACCATATATTTT. J is TRBJ1-3 and V is TRBV5-1; 7 bases line up with TRBD1. This CDR3 has 15 amino acids. CDR1 and CDR2 from the germline V gene are SGHRS and YFSETQ. J lost 3 bases, V lost 4 bases, and 7 bases had no gene match.

The chain recombines TRBV7-9 with TRBJ2-5; a weak D match, TRBD2 (5 bases). The CDR3 totals 14 residues. The V and J ends lost 1 base and 5 bases respectively, with 11 bases between them. Germline CDR1 and CDR2: SEHNR and FQNEAQ (reference sequence). The CDR3 protein is CASSLGIGIETQYF. The CDR3 DNA is TGTGCCAGCAGCTTAGGGATCGGGATTGAGACCCAGTACTTC.

V gene TRBV9 combines with J gene TRBJ2-5, with TRBD1 identical over 10 bases. Trimming took 0 bases from V and 4 from J; bases not matched to a gene: 6. Germline CDR1 and CDR2: SGDLS and YYNGEE. The CDR3 is 16 amino acids. CDR3 in DNA: TGTGCCAGCAGCGTAGTCGACAGGGGGCTTTTAGAGACCCAGTACTTC. This sequence encodes CASSVVDRGLLETQYF.

The chain combines TRBV28 with TRBJ2-4, with D unclear. The CDR3 runs to 13 residues. Deletions cut 3 bases from V and 4 bases from J, with 7 bases between. Germline V gene lookup returns CDR1 MDHEN and CDR2 SYDVKM. The CDR3 DNA sequence: TGTGCCAGCAGTTTGACTCCGAAAAACATTCAGTACTTC. Translated: CASSLTPKNIQYF.